A single sample is the source of the 21 T cell receptor beta chains below, sequenced in a study of long-term antiretroviral therapy in people with HIV. Version v3.0 of the immunoSEQ assay ran at survey level. Here immunoSEQ multiplex PCR was the method, and the copy in TCRdb shows in-frame clones only, minus some. The sample has more than 20,000 clones, around 87% seen once. The input for sequencing was unsorted PBMCs, taken 1.9 years after starting antiretroviral therapy. The origin of the receptors is a woman in her thirties with HIV.

The J gene is TRBJ1-2, the V gene TRBV30; D not resolved. The CDR3 covers 11 residues. V lost 1 base to trimming and J lost 8 bases, with 8 bases between them. In germline, CDR1 is GTSNPN, CDR2 SVGIG (reference sequence). Written as DNA, the CDR3 is TGTGCCTGGAGTGCCGAAGGAGGCTACACCTTC. As protein: CAWSAEGGYTF. The full variable domain, with the rest looked up from reference TRBV30 and TRBJ1-2, is SQTIHQWPATLVQPVGSPLSLECTVEGTSNPNLYWYRQAAGRGLQLLFYSVGIGQISSEVPQNLSASRPQDRQFILSSKKLLLSDSGFYLCAWSAEGGYTFGSGTRLTVV.

The chain carries TRBV10-2 and TRBJ1-3, with D tentatively TRBD1 (6 bases). Germline CDR1 is WSHSY and CDR2 is SAAADI. Trimming stripped 6 bases from V and 0 bases from J, with 9 bases between. This CDR3 contains 14 residues. CDR3 amino acids: CASSPGVSGNTIYF. CDR3 DNA sequence: TGCGCCAGCAGCCCAGGGGTCTCTGGAAACACCATATATTTT.

The chain couples TRBV2 to TRBJ1-1; D may be TRBD1 (6 bases). Trimming stripped 5 bases from V and 0 bases from J, with 13 bases between. CDR1 is SNHLY, CDR2 FYNNEI, per germline. The CDR3 covers 15 residues. Here the CDR3 reads CASSQGQTMNTEAFF. DNA of the CDR3: TGTGCCAGCAGTCAAGGACAGACCATGAACACTGAAGCTTTCTTT.

V and J are TRBV11-2 and TRBJ2-3; a possible D gene is TRBD1 (6 bases). Trimming cost V 5 bases and J 0 bases, with 12 bases left between them. The CDR3 loop spans 15 amino acids. The germline CDR1 and CDR2 sequences are SGHAT and FQNNGV. For the CDR3, the DNA is TGTGCCAGCAGCCCCGGACAGTTTAGCACAGATACGCAGTATTTT. Its translation is CASSPGQFSTDTQYF. The full variable domain, completed using reference TRBV11-2 and TRBJ2-3, is EAGVAQSPRYKIIEKRQSVAFWCNPISGHATLYWYQQILGQGPKLLIQFQNNGVVDDSQLPKDRFSAERLKGVDSTLKIQPAKLEDSAVYLCASSPGQFSTDTQYFGPGTRLTVL.

This rearrangement joins TRBV10-3 to TRBJ1-3; the match to TRBD1 covers 8 bases. CDR3 length: 13 amino acids. Germline CDR1 ENHRY, CDR2 SYGVKD. Losses at the gene ends were 8 bases for V and 6 bases for J; bases not matched to a gene: 6. CDR3 sequence: CAIFDRGSNTIYF. The CDR3 DNA sequence: TGTGCCATCTTCGACAGGGGTTCAAACACCATATATTTT.

CDR3 DNA sequence: TGTGCCAGCAGCGTAGGGACTCCAGGCACAGATACGCAGTATTTT. Translating gives CASSVGTPGTDTQYF. This chain uses TRBV9 with TRBJ2-3; tentative D call: TRBD2 (5 bases). This CDR3 spans 15 amino acids. V lost 0 bases, J lost 1 base, and 9 bases lay in between. Looked up from germline, CDR1 is SGDLS and CDR2 is YYNGEE.

The chain has TRBV5-1 and TRBJ1-1, with TRBD1 as a possible D gene (5 bases). From germline, CDR1 is SGHRS and CDR2 YFSETQ. This CDR3 has 14 residues. The V end lost 0 bases, the J end lost 5 bases, and 11 bases lay between the germline ends. In nucleotides, the CDR3 is TGCGCCAGCAGCTTGGAAGGGGCTTATACTGAAGCTTTCTTT. The encoded protein is CASSLEGAYTEAFF. The complete variable domain, with remaining parts taken from reference TRBV5-1 and TRBJ1-1, reads KAGVTQTPRYLIKTRGQQVTLSCSPISGHRSVSWYQQTPGQGLQFLFEYFSETQRNKGNFPGRFSGRQFSNSRSEMNVSTLELGDSALYLCASSLEGAYTEAFFGQGTRLTVV.

This clone was picked up a small number of times. DNA for the CDR3: TGTGCCAGCAGCCCATCCCTCTACACAGATACGCAGTATTTT. Residues: CASSPSLYTDTQYF. The chain recombines TRBV14 with TRBJ2-3; D remains ambiguous. The CDR3 totals 14 residues. Trimming shortened V by 4 bases and J by 2 bases, and 10 bases separated the two germline ends. Germline V CDR1 and CDR2: SGHDN, FVKESK.

V and J are TRBV4-2 and TRBJ1-1; possible D gene TRBD1, 5 bases. The CDR3 is 14 residues long. V lost 0 bases to trimming and J lost 4 bases, with 9 bases between them. Germline V CDR1 and CDR2: LGHNA, YNFKEQ. The CDR3 spells CASSQERGRTEAFF. CDR3 coding DNA: TGTGCCAGCAGCCAAGAAAGGGGCCGCACTGAAGCTTTCTTT.

V is TRBV11-2 and J is TRBJ1-2; no definite D call. The CDR3 totals 16 residues. V was cut by 1 base and J by 2 bases, with 14 bases left in between. In germline, CDR1 is SGHAT, CDR2 FQNNGV. The CDR3 loop is CASSLVGTGGNYGYTF. The CDR3, as DNA: TGTGCCAGCAGCTTAGTGGGCACGGGAGGGAACTATGGCTACACCTTC.

The CDR3 nucleotides read TGCGCCAGCAGCTTCGGGACAGACAATCAGCCCCAGCATTTT. Residues: CASSFGTDNQPQHF. The chain has TRBV5-1 and TRBJ1-5; 7 positions agree with TRBD1. CDR1 and CDR2 from the germline V gene are SGHRS and YFSETQ. This CDR3 spans 14 amino acids. The V gene end was trimmed by 2 bases and the J gene end by 3 bases; junction bases not matched to a gene: 2. Based on the CDR3 plus reference TRBV5-1 and TRBJ1-5, the full variable domain is KAGVTQTPRYLIKTRGQQVTLSCSPISGHRSVSWYQQTPGQGLQFLFEYFSETQRNKGNFPGRFSGRQFSNSRSEMNVSTLELGDSALYLCASSFGTDNQPQHFGDGTRLSIL.

The rearrangement uses TRBV6-1 and TRBJ1-3; D unclear. The germline V and J ends were trimmed by 1 base and 0 bases, with 7 bases remaining between them. CDR1 is MNHNS and CDR2 is SASEGT in the germline V gene. This CDR3 contains 15 residues. The CDR3 spells CASSEVTNSGNTIYF. Written as DNA, the CDR3 is TGTGCCAGCAGTGAAGTGACGAACTCTGGAAACACCATATATTTT.

This clone was observed a single time. The chain combines TRBV10-2 with TRBJ1-1; D is perhaps TRBD1 (6 bases). The CDR3 consists of 14 residues. Per the germline V gene, CDR1 is WSHSY and CDR2 is SAAADI. Trimming took 0 bases from V and 6 from J, leaving 11 bases between them. CDR3 loop: CASSESGGQAEAFF. In DNA form, the CDR3 reads TGCGCCAGCAGTGAGTCGGGGGGCCAGGCTGAAGCTTTCTTT.

V usage is TRBV5-6 and J usage is TRBJ1-5; 8 bases align to TRBD1. Unmatched junction bases numbered 10, after V lost 3 bases and J lost 5 bases. Germline V gene lookup returns CDR1 SGHDT and CDR2 YYEEEE. The CDR3 extends over 16 amino acids. The CDR3 sequence is CASSWGPGQVHQPQHF. Here the CDR3 DNA reads TGTGCCAGCAGCTGGGGGCCGGGACAGGTCCATCAGCCCCAGCATTTT.

A few counts support this clone. The V and J genes are TRBV5-6 and TRBJ2-7, with TRBD1 identical over 9 bases. This CDR3 has 13 amino acids. CDR1 is SGHDT and CDR2 is YYEEEE in the germline V gene. V lost 4 bases, J lost 2 bases, and 1 base stayed unmatched. The CDR3 bases are TGTGCCAGCAGCGGGACAGGGCCCTACGAGCAGTACTTC. Translation gives CASSGTGPYEQYF.

The genes are TRBV19 and TRBJ1-4; no clear D. CDR3 length: 15 residues. Trimming shortened V by 2 bases and J by 6 bases, and 13 bases separated the two germline ends. Germline lookup yields CDR1 LNHDA and CDR2 SQIVND (reference sequence). This CDR3 is CASSISFAAYEKLFF. CDR3 bases: TGTGCCAGTAGTATAAGTTTTGCCGCCTATGAAAAACTGTTTTTT.

The genes are TRBV4-1 and TRBJ2-2; a possible D gene is TRBD1 (6 bases). The CDR3 is 15 amino acids. CDR1 is MGHRA and CDR2 is YSYEKL in the germline V gene. V shed 5 bases and J shed 0 bases, with 10 bases lying between them. Here the CDR3 DNA reads TGCGCCAGCAGCACAGGGTTTTCGAACACCGGGGAGCTGTTTTTT. As protein: CASSTGFSNTGELFF.

This chain uses TRBV2 with TRBJ1-3; D is uncertain. Germline V gene lookup returns CDR1 SNHLY and CDR2 FYNNEI. This CDR3 contains 15 residues. Deletions cut 6 bases from V and 0 bases from J, with 12 bases between. CDR3 sequence: CASSLSQFSGNTIYF. Here the CDR3 DNA reads TGTGCCAGCAGCCTATCGCAGTTCTCTGGAAACACCATATATTTT.

The V and J genes are TRBV29-1 and TRBJ1-5; D is unresolved. V was pared by 4 bases and J by 5 bases, with 3 bases between. The CDR3 is made up of 10 amino acids. The germline gives CDR1 SQVTM, CDR2 ANQGSEA. CDR3 bases: TGCAGCGTTGGGGATCAGCCCCAGCATTTT. Its translation: CSVGDQPQHF. Looking up the rest from reference TRBV29-1 and TRBJ1-5 gives the full variable domain: SAVISQKPSRDICQRGTSLTIQCQVDSQVTMMFWYRQQPGQSLTLIATANQGSEATYESGFVIDKFPISRPNLTFSTLTVSNMSPEDSSIYLCSVGDQPQHFGDGTRLSIL.

This clone was observed once. The CDR3 loop reads CASSFGREAFF. The CDR3 DNA sequence: TGCGCCAGCAGCTTTGGACGTGAAGCTTTCTTT. The chain uses TRBV5-1 and TRBJ1-1; D remains unclear. The CDR3 consists of 11 residues. The V and J ends lost 2 bases and 7 bases respectively, with 6 bases between them. CDR1 SGHRS and CDR2 YFSETQ come from the germline V gene.

In this sample, this clone turned up a few times. CDR3 in amino acids: CATSRGDYGYTF. DNA of the CDR3: TGTGCCACCAGCAGGGGCGACTATGGCTACACCTTC. V and J are TRBV15 and TRBJ1-2; no clear D. Germline-derived CDR1 and CDR2 are LNHNV and YYDKDF (reference sequence). The CDR3 runs to 12 residues. V lost 3 bases and J 3 bases, leaving 5 bases between the germline ends.